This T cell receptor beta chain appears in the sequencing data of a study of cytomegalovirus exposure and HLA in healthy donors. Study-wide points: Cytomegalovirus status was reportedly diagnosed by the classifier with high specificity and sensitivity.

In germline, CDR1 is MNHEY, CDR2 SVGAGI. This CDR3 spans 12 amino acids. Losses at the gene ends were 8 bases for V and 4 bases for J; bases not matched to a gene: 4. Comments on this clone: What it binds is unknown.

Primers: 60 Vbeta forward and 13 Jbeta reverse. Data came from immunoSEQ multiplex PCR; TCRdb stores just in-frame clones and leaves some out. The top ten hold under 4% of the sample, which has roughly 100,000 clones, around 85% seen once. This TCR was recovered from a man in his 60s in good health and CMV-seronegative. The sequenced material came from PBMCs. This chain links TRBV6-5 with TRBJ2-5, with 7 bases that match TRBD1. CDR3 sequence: CASQTGVETQYF. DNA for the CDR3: TGTGCCAGCCAAACAGGGGTAGAGACCCAGTACTTC.